This T cell receptor (beta chain) was profiled in a study of blood T cell repertoires in COVID-19. Study-wide context: From T cells, B-cell-depleted T cells, or PBMCs came the material, which was cDNA or gDNA.

Sequencing was performed with immunoSEQ multiplex PCR; in TCRdb, only in-frame clones are kept and a portion is missing. The table shows around 110,000 clones, with about nine tenths occurring only once. The CDR3 runs 12 residues. V was clipped by 3 bases and J by 5 bases, with 7 bases between them. The source material was peripheral blood. The chain employs TRBV12-3 or TRBV12-4 and TRBJ1-2; D unclear. The clonotype originates from a middle-aged man with active or convalescent COVID-19. CDR3 in DNA: TGTGCCAGCAGTTTTTGGCTTTATGGCTACACCTTC. Its translation: CASSFWLYGYTF.